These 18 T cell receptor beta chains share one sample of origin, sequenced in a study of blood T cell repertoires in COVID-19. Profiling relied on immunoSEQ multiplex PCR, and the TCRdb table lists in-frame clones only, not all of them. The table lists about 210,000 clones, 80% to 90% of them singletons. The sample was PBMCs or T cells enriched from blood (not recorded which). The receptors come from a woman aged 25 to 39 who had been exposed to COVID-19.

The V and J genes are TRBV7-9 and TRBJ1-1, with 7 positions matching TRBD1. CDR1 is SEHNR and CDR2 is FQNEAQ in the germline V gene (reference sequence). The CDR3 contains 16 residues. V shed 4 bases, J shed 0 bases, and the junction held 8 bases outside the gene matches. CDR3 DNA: TGTGCCAGCAGCTCGGACAGGCCGCTCATGAACACTGAAGCTTTCTTT. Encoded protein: CASSSDRPLMNTEAFF. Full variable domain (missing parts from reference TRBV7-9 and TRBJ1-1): DTGVSQNPRHKITKRGQNVTFRCDPISEHNRLYWYRQTLGQGPEFLTYFQNEAQLEKSRLLSDRFSAERPKGSFSTLEIQRTEQGDSAMYLCASSSDRPLMNTEAFFGQGTRLTVV.

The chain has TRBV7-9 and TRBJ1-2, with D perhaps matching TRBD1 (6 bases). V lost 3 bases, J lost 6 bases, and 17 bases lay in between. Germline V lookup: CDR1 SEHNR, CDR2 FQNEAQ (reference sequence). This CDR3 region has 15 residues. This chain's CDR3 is CASSFSGTRTHGYTF. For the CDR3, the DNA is TGTGCCAGCAGCTTCTCCGGGACACGAACACATGGCTACACCTTC. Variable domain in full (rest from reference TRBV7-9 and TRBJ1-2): DTGVSQNPRHKITKRGQNVTFRCDPISEHNRLYWYRQTLGQGPEFLTYFQNEAQLEKSRLLSDRFSAERPKGSFSTLEIQRTEQGDSAMYLCASSFSGTRTHGYTFGSGTRLTVV.

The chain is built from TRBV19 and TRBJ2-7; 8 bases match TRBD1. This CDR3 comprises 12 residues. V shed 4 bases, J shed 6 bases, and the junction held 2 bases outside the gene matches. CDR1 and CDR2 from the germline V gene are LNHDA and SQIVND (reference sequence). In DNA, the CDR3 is TGTGCCAGTAGTAGGACAGGGCGCGAGCAGTACTTC. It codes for CASSRTGREQYF.

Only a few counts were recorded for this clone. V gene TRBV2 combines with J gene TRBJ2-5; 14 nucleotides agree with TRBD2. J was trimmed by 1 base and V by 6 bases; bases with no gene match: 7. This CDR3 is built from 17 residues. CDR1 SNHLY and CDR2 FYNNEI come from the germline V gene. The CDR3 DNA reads TGTGCCAGCAGACAAAGGACTAGCGGGGGGCTCCAAGAGACCCAGTACTTC. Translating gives CASRQRTSGGLQETQYF.

The CDR3 reads CASSTGLAAYEQYF. CDR3 DNA sequence: TGTGCCAGCAGCACGGGACTAGCCGCCTACGAGCAGTACTTC. The J gene is TRBJ2-7, the V gene TRBV5-4; 9 bases match TRBD2. Germline CDR1 SGHNT, CDR2 YYREEE (reference sequence). V lost 4 bases and J lost 2; bases outside the gene matches: 4. The CDR3 totals 14 residues.

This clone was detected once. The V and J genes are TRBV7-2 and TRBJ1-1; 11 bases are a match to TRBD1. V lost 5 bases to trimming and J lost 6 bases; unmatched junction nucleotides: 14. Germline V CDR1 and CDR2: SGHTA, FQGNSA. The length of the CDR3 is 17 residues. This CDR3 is CASSPQGQGDRRAEAFF. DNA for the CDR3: TGTGCCAGCAGCCCGCAGGGACAGGGGGATCGGCGGGCTGAAGCTTTCTTT.

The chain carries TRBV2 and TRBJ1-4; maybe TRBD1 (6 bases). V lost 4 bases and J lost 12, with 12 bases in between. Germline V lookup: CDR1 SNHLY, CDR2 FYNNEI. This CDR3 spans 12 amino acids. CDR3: CASSGTVWELFF. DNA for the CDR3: TGTGCCAGCAGTGGGACAGTTTGGGAACTGTTTTTT.

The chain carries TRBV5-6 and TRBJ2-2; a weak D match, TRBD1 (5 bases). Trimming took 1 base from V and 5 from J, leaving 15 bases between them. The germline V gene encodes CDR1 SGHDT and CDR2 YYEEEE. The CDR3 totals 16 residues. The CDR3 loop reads CASSLLRDTTTGELFF. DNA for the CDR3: TGTGCCAGCAGCTTGCTCAGGGATACCACTACCGGGGAGCTGTTTTTT.

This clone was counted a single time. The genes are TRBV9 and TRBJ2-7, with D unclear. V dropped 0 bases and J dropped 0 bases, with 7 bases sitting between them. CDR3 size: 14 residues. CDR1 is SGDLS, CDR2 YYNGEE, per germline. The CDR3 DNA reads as TGTGCCAGCAGCGTAGGTGCGCCCTCCTACGAGCAGTACTTC. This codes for CASSVGAPSYEQYF.

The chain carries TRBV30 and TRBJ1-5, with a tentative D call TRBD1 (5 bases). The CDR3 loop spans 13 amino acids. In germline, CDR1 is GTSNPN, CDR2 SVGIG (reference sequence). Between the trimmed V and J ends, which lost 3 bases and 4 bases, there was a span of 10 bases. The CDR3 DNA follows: TGTGCCTGGAGCTCGACAGAAAATCAGCCCCAGCATTTT. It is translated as CAWSSTENQPQHF.

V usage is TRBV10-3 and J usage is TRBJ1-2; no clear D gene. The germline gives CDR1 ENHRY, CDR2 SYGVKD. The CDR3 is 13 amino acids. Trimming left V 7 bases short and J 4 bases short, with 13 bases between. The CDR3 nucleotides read TGTGCCATCATGGTGGCAGGAACCTATGGCTACACCTTC. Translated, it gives CAIMVAGTYGYTF.

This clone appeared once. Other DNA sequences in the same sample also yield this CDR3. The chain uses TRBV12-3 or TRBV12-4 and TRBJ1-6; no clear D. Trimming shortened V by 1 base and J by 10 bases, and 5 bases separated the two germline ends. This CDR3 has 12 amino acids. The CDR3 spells CASSLGGSPLHF. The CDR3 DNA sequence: TGTGCCAGCAGTTTAGGAGGGTCACCCCTCCACTTT.

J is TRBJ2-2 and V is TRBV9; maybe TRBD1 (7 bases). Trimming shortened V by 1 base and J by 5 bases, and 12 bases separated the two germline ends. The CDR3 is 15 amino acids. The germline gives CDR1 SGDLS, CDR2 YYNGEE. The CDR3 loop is CASSVYAGGTGELFF. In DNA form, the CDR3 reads TGTGCCAGCAGCGTATATGCAGGGGGGACCGGGGAGCTGTTTTTT.

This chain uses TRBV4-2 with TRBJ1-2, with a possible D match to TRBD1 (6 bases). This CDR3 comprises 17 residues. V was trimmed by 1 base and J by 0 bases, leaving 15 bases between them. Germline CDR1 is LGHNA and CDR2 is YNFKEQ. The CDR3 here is CASSQARTGSTNYGYTF. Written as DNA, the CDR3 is TGTGCCAGCAGCCAAGCCCGAACAGGGAGTACTAACTATGGCTACACCTTC.

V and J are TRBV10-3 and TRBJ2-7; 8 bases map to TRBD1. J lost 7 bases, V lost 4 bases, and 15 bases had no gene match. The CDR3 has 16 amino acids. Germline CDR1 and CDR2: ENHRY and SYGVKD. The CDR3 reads CAISVPLGQGPQEQYF. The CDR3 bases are TGTGCCATCAGTGTCCCTCTTGGACAGGGCCCTCAAGAGCAGTACTTC.

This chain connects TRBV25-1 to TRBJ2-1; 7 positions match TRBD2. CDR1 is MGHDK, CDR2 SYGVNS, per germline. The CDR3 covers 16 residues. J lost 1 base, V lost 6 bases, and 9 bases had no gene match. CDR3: CASRMGGGYSYNEQFF. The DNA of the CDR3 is TGTGCCAGCAGGATGGGGGGGGGATATTCCTACAATGAGCAGTTCTTC.

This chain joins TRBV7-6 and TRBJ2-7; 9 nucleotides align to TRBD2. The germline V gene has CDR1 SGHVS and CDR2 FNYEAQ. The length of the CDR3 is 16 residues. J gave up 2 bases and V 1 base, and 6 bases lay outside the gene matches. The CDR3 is CASSLGSGGPTYEQYF. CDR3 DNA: TGTGCCAGCAGCTTAGGTAGCGGGGGACCCACCTACGAGCAGTACTTC.

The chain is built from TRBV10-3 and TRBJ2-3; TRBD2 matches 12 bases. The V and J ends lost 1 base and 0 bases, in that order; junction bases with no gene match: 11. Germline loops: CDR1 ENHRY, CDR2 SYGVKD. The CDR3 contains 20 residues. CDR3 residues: CAISELLTSGGYASTDTQYF. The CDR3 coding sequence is TGTGCCATCAGTGAGTTACTGACTAGCGGGGGATATGCTAGCACAGATACGCAGTATTTT.